Shown below are 24 T cell receptor beta chains from a single sample sequenced in a study of cytomegalovirus exposure and HLA in healthy donors. Method: immunoSEQ multiplex PCR; TCRdb's copy keeps in-frame clones and lacks some. The sample has more than 95,000 clones, around 86% seen once; the top ten hold roughly 2%. The sequenced sample consisted of PBMCs. The receptors were gathered from a woman aged 18-30 years in good health and CMV-seronegative.

The V gene is TRBV9, the J gene TRBJ2-3, with 9 positions matching TRBD2. J lost 6 bases, V lost 0 bases, and 11 bases had no gene match. Germline CDR1 is SGDLS and CDR2 is YYNGEE. This CDR3 region has 17 residues. The CDR3 loop is CASSVAALAGTLDTQYF. The CDR3 DNA reads TGTGCCAGCAGCGTAGCAGCCCTAGCGGGAACATTGGATACGCAGTATTTT.

The chain employs TRBV5-5 and TRBJ2-3, with D uncertain. Trimming stripped 4 bases from V and 1 base from J, with 10 bases between. Germline CDR1 is SGHKS and CDR2 is YYEKEE (reference sequence). The CDR3 extends over 14 amino acids. The CDR3 DNA sequence: TGTGCCAGCAGCCTGTTGGCGGGCACAGATACGCAGTATTTT. Its protein product is CASSLLAGTDTQYF.

This clone was counted a single time. The genes are TRBV6-1 and TRBJ2-5; 8 nucleotides line up with TRBD2. Germline CDR1 and CDR2: MNHNS and SASEGT. V lost 2 bases to trimming and J lost 5 bases; unmatched junction nucleotides: 13. The CDR3 is made up of 17 amino acids. The CDR3 region has the DNA TGTGCCAGCAGTGAATCCCCTAGACTAGCGCTTCAGGAGACCCAGTACTTC. Amino acids: CASSESPRLALQETQYF.

This clone was detected once. The chain links TRBV28 to TRBJ2-1; TRBD1 might be the D (5 bases). CDR3 size: 12 residues. Germline V gene lookup returns CDR1 MDHEN and CDR2 SYDVKM. V shed 2 bases and J shed 9 bases, with 8 bases lying between them. The CDR3 DNA is TGTGCCAGCAGTTTAAGGGGTGGTGAGCAGTTCTTC. Its translation: CASSLRGGEQFF.

This chain joins TRBV4-1 and TRBJ1-4, with D possibly TRBD1 on 5 matching bases. V lost 1 base, J lost 8 bases, and 17 bases lay in between. Per germline, CDR1 MGHRA and CDR2 YSYEKL. The length of the CDR3 is 16 residues. In nucleotides, the CDR3 is TGCGCCAGCAGCCAAGGCCTAGGCCAGGGTATCGAAAAACTGTTTTTT. Its protein is CASSQGLGQGIEKLFF.

CDR3 residues: CASSAEGTSTGELFF. The CDR3 region has the DNA TGTGCCAGTAGTGCCGAGGGGACTAGCACCGGGGAGCTGTTTTTT. The J gene is TRBJ2-2, the V gene TRBV19; 8 bases map to TRBD2. J gave up 4 bases and V 5 bases, and 6 bases lay outside the gene matches. The CDR3 runs to 15 residues. The germline V gene encodes CDR1 LNHDA and CDR2 SQIVND (reference sequence).

V is TRBV4-1 and J is TRBJ2-2; D is uncertain. The CDR3 has 12 amino acids. Trimming stripped 3 bases from V and 6 bases from J, with 5 bases between. CDR1 MGHRA and CDR2 YSYEKL come from the germline V gene. The DNA for the CDR3 is TGCGCCAGCAGCCATCTTTCCGGGGAGCTGTTTTTT. Translating gives CASSHLSGELFF.

The J gene is TRBJ2-5, the V gene TRBV7-9; D may be TRBD2 (5 bases). The germline CDR1 and CDR2 sequences are SEHNR and FQNEAQ (reference sequence). The CDR3 consists of 15 residues. V lost 7 bases and J lost 5, with 20 bases in between. CDR3 residues: CASTLAGLERETQYF. The CDR3 region has the DNA TGTGCCAGCACCCTAGCAGGCCTCGAGAGGGAGACCCAGTACTTC.

In its sample, this clone was seen once. The chain employs TRBV2 and TRBJ2-1; 10 bases are shared with TRBD1. Germline V gene sequence: CDR1 SNHLY, CDR2 FYNNEI. CDR3 length equals 15 residues. The J segment lost 5 bases and the V segment lost 3 bases, leaving 4 bases of the junction unmatched. The CDR3 here is CASSEPGQGNNEQFF. The CDR3 DNA reads as TGTGCCAGCAGTGAGCCGGGACAGGGGAACAATGAGCAGTTCTTC.

The rearrangement joins TRBV7-6 to TRBJ2-1; D is undetermined. Looked up from germline, CDR1 is SGHVS and CDR2 is FNYEAQ. V was pared by 1 base and J by 0 bases, with 10 bases between. The CDR3 extends over 16 amino acids. CDR3 in DNA: TGTGCCAGCAGCTTAGGCTCGCCGAGCTCCTACAATGAGCAGTTCTTC. Encoded protein: CASSLGSPSSYNEQFF.

The CDR3 sequence: CSAITSGEQFF. In DNA, the CDR3 is TGCAGTGCTATTACTAGTGGTGAGCAGTTCTTC. V usage is TRBV20-1 and J usage is TRBJ2-1, with a tentative D call TRBD2 (5 bases). Trimming removed 4 bases at V and 9 bases at J, with 10 bases between. CDR1 and CDR2 from the germline V gene are DFQATT and SNEGSKA (reference sequence). The CDR3 consists of 11 residues.

This chain uses TRBV7-2 with TRBJ2-1, with D perhaps matching TRBD2 (5 bases). Germline V CDR1 and CDR2: SGHTA, FQGNSA. The CDR3 spans 14 residues. The V end was cut by 3 bases, the J end by 4 bases, with 10 bases between. The CDR3 coding sequence is TGTGCCAGCAGCTTTGGCAGGACTTACAATGAGCAGTTCTTC. Translated, it gives CASSFGRTYNEQFF.

The chain recombines TRBV14 with TRBJ2-3; possible D gene TRBD2, 5 bases. Germline assignment: CDR1 SGHDN and CDR2 FVKESK. The CDR3 runs to 16 residues. V lost 0 bases to trimming and J lost 5 bases, with 15 bases between them. DNA of the CDR3: TGTGCCAGCAGCCAAGATCAGCGGAGAATGGGAGATACGCAGTATTTT. Encoded protein: CASSQDQRRMGDTQYF.

The chain uses TRBV28 and TRBJ2-2, with TRBD1 matching over 7 bases. There are 14 residues in the CDR3. The germline gives CDR1 MDHEN, CDR2 SYDVKM. V lost 11 bases and J lost 4; bases outside the gene matches: 10. CDR3 in amino acids: CASMRQGGTGELFF. CDR3 nucleotides: TGTGCCTCCATGCGACAGGGCGGCACCGGGGAGCTGTTTTTT.

The chain combines TRBV29-1 with TRBJ2-3; 10 positions match TRBD2. CDR3 length equals 13 residues. The junction had 6 bases not matched to a gene; V was cut back by 5 bases and J by 7 bases. CDR1 is SQVTM, CDR2 ANQGSEA, per germline. CDR3 protein: CSVCPGLANTQYF. CDR3 nucleotide sequence: TGCAGCGTTTGCCCGGGACTAGCGAATACGCAGTATTTT.

The V call is TRBV28, the J call TRBJ2-3; the match to TRBD1 covers 8 bases. The CDR3 is 14 residues long. In germline, CDR1 is MDHEN, CDR2 SYDVKM. The J segment lost 1 base and the V segment lost 7 bases, leaving 4 bases of the junction unmatched. The CDR3 spells CASTATGGTDTQYF. The CDR3 DNA follows: TGTGCCAGCACCGCGACAGGGGGCACAGATACGCAGTATTTT.

The gene calls are TRBV5-1 and TRBJ1-2; 7 positions agree with TRBD1. The CDR3 length is 13 residues. Germline V gives CDR1 SGHRS, CDR2 YFSETQ. The V and J ends lost 4 bases and 4 bases, in that order; junction bases with no gene match: 4. In nucleotides, the CDR3 is TGCGCCAGCAGCCCCGGGGACAGCTATGGCTACACCTTC. Its translation is CASSPGDSYGYTF.

This chain uses TRBV25-1 with TRBJ1-5; D unclear. CDR1 MGHDK and CDR2 SYGVNS come from the germline V gene. The V and J ends lost 1 base and 4 bases respectively, with 8 bases between them. This CDR3 contains 14 residues. CDR3 residues: CASSEWRDNQPQHF. In nucleotides, the CDR3 is TGTGCCAGCAGTGAATGGCGGGATAATCAGCCCCAGCATTTT. The whole variable domain, filled in from reference TRBV25-1 and TRBJ1-5, reads EADIYQTPRYLVIGTGKKITLECSQTMGHDKMYWYQQDPGMELHLIHYSYGVNSTEKGDLSSESTVSRIRTEHFPLTLESARPSHTSQYLCASSEWRDNQPQHFGDGTRLSIL.

J is TRBJ2-3 and V is TRBV19; D ambiguous. Germline V gives CDR1 LNHDA, CDR2 SQIVND (reference sequence). This CDR3 has 14 residues. V was pared by 2 bases and J by 1 base, with 7 bases between. The CDR3 DNA sequence: TGTGCCAGTAGTATAAGGCAGGGCACAGATACGCAGTATTTT. Protein product: CASSIRQGTDTQYF.

The chain couples TRBV4-1 to TRBJ2-5, with 12 bases lining up with TRBD1. V shed 0 bases and J 5 bases; nucleotides not matched to a gene: 4. CDR1 is MGHRA, CDR2 YSYEKL, per germline. The CDR3 sequence is 16 residues long. The CDR3 reads CASSQDGTGGAETQYF. The CDR3 coding sequence is TGCGCCAGCAGCCAAGATGGGACAGGGGGCGCGGAGACCCAGTACTTC.

The V and J genes are TRBV7-9 and TRBJ2-1; the match to TRBD2 covers 7 bases. The CDR3 is made up of 13 amino acids. V shed 7 bases, J shed 5 bases, and the junction held 5 bases outside the gene matches. Germline V gene lookup returns CDR1 SEHNR and CDR2 FQNEAQ (reference sequence). The DNA for the CDR3 is TGTGCCAGCATCCGCGGGAGCAACAATGAGCAGTTCTTC. Protein sequence: CASIRGSNNEQFF.

The genes are TRBV5-5 and TRBJ2-2; TRBD2 aligns across 10 bases. With 7 bases clipped from V and 4 bases from J, the junction kept 4 bases outside the gene matches. The CDR3 covers 14 residues. Germline CDR1 and CDR2: SGHKS and YYEKEE (reference sequence). As DNA, the CDR3 is TGTGCCAGCCGAAGCGGGAGGGCCACCGGGGAGCTGTTTTTT. Translation gives CASRSGRATGELFF.

This clone has a single count. The chain joins TRBV15 to TRBJ2-7, with a tentative D call TRBD2 (6 bases). V was shortened by 5 bases and J by 7 bases, with 9 bases between the two germline ends. Germline CDR1 LNHNV, CDR2 YYDKDF (reference sequence). The CDR3 spans 11 residues. CDR3 in amino acids: CATSGRGEQYF. CDR3 DNA: TGTGCCACCAGCGGCCGGGGGGAGCAGTACTTC.

The chain carries TRBV11-2 and TRBJ2-4, with D unclear. The germline V gene encodes CDR1 SGHAT and CDR2 FQNNGV. Between the trimmed V and J ends, which lost 2 bases and 0 bases, there was a span of 5 bases. The CDR3 consists of 14 residues. This chain's CDR3 is CASSLPIAKNIQYF. CDR3 coding DNA: TGTGCCAGCAGCTTACCCATAGCCAAAAACATTCAGTACTTC.